This T cell receptor (beta chain) derives from a study of technical replicates of blood from a few donors. The length of the CDR3 is 19 residues. Germline V gives CDR1 SEHNR, CDR2 FQNEAQ (reference sequence). V dropped 4 bases and J dropped 0 bases, with 24 bases sitting between them. Data came from immunoSEQ multiplex PCR; TCRdb stores just in-frame clones and leaves some out. Among 45,000 to 60,000 clones listed, about 95% were seen once. Sequenced material: PBMCs. This sequence was found in a human donor in good health. Some clones in this sample may be carry-over from other donors' samples. The gene calls are TRBV7-9 and TRBJ1-1, with D possibly TRBD1 on 5 matching bases. The CDR3 protein is CASSSYVGGMDTLNTEAFF. DNA of the CDR3: TGTGCCAGCAGCTCCTATGTGGGGGGTATGGACACTTTGAACACTGAAGCTTTCTTT. The entire variable domain, with the rest obtained from reference TRBV7-9 and TRBJ1-1, is as follows: DTGVSQNPRHKITKRGQNVTFRCDPISEHNRLYWYRQTLGQGPEFLTYFQNEAQLEKSRLLSDRFSAERPKGSFSTLEIQRTEQGDSAMYLCASSSYVGGMDTLNTEAFFGQGTRLTVV.